The clone carrying this TCR beta chain has a single count. This entry is derived from a study of long-term antiretroviral therapy in people with HIV. Cryopreserved PBMC numbered 1-10 million per sample before DNA extraction. At the survey level, the v3.0 immunoSEQ assay was run. This table comes from immunoSEQ multiplex PCR, and its TCRdb copy is limited to in-frame clones, with some not included. The table records 30,000 to 35,000 clones, over 75% of them present only once. In germline, CDR1 is MNHNY, CDR2 SVGAGI (reference sequence). The ends were cut back, 6 bases at V and 0 bases at J, with 15 bases in the middle. The CDR3 sequence is 16 residues long.

Material: unsorted PBMCs, obtained 0.8 years before starting antiretroviral therapy. The chain couples TRBV6-6 to TRBJ2-1; the D gene is possibly TRBD2 (6 bases). The receptor was derived from a man younger than 35 with HIV. CDR3 bases: TGTGCCAGCAGCAGAGAAATGGGGGGCTCCTACAATGAGCAGTTCTTC. It yields the protein CASSREMGGSYNEQFF.